This TCR beta chain originates from a study of OX40 agonist ivuxolimab in advanced cancers. J gave up 8 bases and V 3 bases, and 10 bases lay outside the gene matches. The length of the CDR3 is 15 residues. The germline gives CDR1 SGHRS, CDR2 YFSETQ. Method: immunoSEQ multiplex PCR; TCRdb's copy keeps in-frame clones and lacks some. Of about 62,000 clones in the sample, about 85% were seen once. Here the sequenced sample was CD4+ or CD8+ T cells sorted from blood, taken in a trial of the OX40 agonist ivuxolimab. The receptor was derived from an adult with an advanced solid tumor such as melanoma, head and neck, liver or kidney cancer. The chain joins TRBV5-1 to TRBJ1-4; 7 bases align to TRBD1. The CDR3 sequence: CASSYQGQREEKLFF. The CDR3 DNA reads TGCGCCAGCAGCTACCAGGGACAGAGAGAAGAAAAACTGTTTTTT.